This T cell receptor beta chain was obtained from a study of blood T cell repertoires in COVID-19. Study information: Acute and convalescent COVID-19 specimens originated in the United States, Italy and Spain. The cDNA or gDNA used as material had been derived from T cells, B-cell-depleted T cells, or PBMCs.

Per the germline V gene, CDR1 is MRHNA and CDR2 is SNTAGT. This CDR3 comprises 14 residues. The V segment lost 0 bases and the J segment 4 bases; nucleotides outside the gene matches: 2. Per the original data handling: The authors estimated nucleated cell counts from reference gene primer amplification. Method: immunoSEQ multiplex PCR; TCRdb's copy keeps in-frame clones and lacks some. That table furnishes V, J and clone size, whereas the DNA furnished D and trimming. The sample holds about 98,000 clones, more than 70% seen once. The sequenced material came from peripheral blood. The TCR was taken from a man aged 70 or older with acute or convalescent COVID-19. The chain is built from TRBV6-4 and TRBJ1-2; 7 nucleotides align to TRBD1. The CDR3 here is CASSDSGQLYGYTF. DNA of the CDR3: TGTGCCAGCAGTGACTCGGGACAGCTCTATGGCTACACCTTC.